This paragraph covers one T cell receptor (beta chain) sequence. The antigen remains undetermined. Generated by immunoSEQ multiplex PCR, the TCRdb table keeps only in-frame clones and is missing some. The sample holds over 150,000 clones, 85% to 95% seen once. The entry originates in a study of OX40 agonist ivuxolimab in advanced cancers. At the level of the study: Ivuxolimab, an agonistic anti-OX40 (CD134) antibody, was given to patients. Whole-study results and caveats: At doses 0.1 to 3.0 mg/kg, CD4+ and CD8+ clones expanded.

Autoimmune disease history or systemic immunosuppression meant exclusion. The CDR3 has 14 amino acids. Germline V gives CDR1 SGHTS, CDR2 YDEGEE. The ends lost 0 bases at V and 5 bases at J; junction bases unmatched: 2. Sequenced material: CD4+ or CD8+ T cells sorted from blood, taken in a trial of the OX40 agonist ivuxolimab. V and J are TRBV5-8 and TRBJ2-3; TRBD2 agrees at 8 bases. The TCR originated in an adult with an advanced solid tumor such as melanoma, head and neck, liver or kidney cancer. The CDR3 loop is CASSLGGLEDTQYF. In nucleotides, the CDR3 is TGTGCCAGCAGCTTGGGGGGACTAGAAGATACGCAGTATTTT.